Presented here are 8 T cell receptor beta chains from one specimen sequenced in a study of early T cells in non-severe SARS-CoV-2 infection. TCRdb reanalysed the 5' RACE reads using MiXCR and keeps one entry per CDR3 protein. The table records over 30,000 distinct CDR3 sequences, 4.1% of them present only once. The material sequenced was whole blood. The receptors were sampled from an adult who was a healthcare worker with PCR-confirmed SARS-CoV-2 infection or an uninfected control (not recorded which).

This clonotype was counted at least ten times. V usage is TRBV20-1 and J usage is TRBJ2-7; 11 bases map to TRBD2. From germline, CDR1 is DFQATT and CDR2 SNEGSKA (reference sequence). The CDR3 length is 15 residues. Losses at the gene ends were 5 bases for V and 4 bases for J; bases not matched to a gene: 10. DNA of the CDR3: TGCAGTGCTCTCCTTAGCGGGGGGGCAATGTACGAGCAGTACTTC. Its translation: CSALLSGGAMYEQYF.

This clonotype was observed a few times. V gene TRBV7-2 combines with J gene TRBJ2-6; the D is unclear. There are 14 residues in the CDR3. The V end lost 3 bases, the J end lost 1 base, and 4 bases lay between the germline ends. Looked up from germline, CDR1 is SGHTA and CDR2 is FQGNSA. CDR3 sequence: CASSFLSGANVLTF. The CDR3 region has the DNA TGTGCCAGCAGCTTCCTTTCTGGGGCCAACGTCCTGACTTTC.

This clonotype was seen ten or more times. This rearrangement joins TRBV5-1 to TRBJ2-7; TRBD2 is a possible D gene (6 bases). Deletions cut 0 bases from V and 6 bases from J, with 7 bases between. The CDR3 totals 12 residues. Germline V CDR1 and CDR2: SGHRS, YFSETQ. CDR3 in amino acids: CASSLAGSEQYF. CDR3 coding DNA: TGCGCCAGCAGCTTGGCCGGGAGCGAGCAGTACTTC.

This clonotype was seen many times. J is TRBJ1-1 and V is TRBV10-1, with unresolved D. The germline gives CDR1 WNHNN, CDR2 SYGVQD (reference sequence). Trimming took off 3 bases at V and 2 bases at J, with 7 bases between the two ends. The CDR3 is 13 amino acids. CDR3 nucleotides: TGCGCCAGCAGTGACGGTTCCAACACTGAAGCTTTCTTT. The encoded protein is CASSDGSNTEAFF.

This clonotype has ten or more counts. In DNA, the CDR3 is TGCGCCAGCAGCCAGGGCTCGTCTAGCTCCTACGAGCAGTACTTC. It specifies CASSQGSSSSYEQYF. The chain recombines TRBV4-1 with TRBJ2-7; no clear D gene. Germline CDR1 MGHRA, CDR2 YSYEKL. V lost 3 bases and J lost 0, with 12 bases in between. This CDR3 is 15 amino acids long.

This clonotype was observed at least ten times. The genes are TRBV19 and TRBJ1-5; D is uncertain. The CDR3 consists of 13 residues. Per germline, CDR1 LNHDA and CDR2 SQIVND (reference sequence). Trimming pared 3 bases from V and 3 bases from J, leaving 6 bases between. CDR3 residues: CASSIPANQPQHF. The CDR3 nucleotides read TGTGCCAGTAGTATTCCAGCCAATCAGCCCCAGCATTTT. The complete variable domain, with remaining parts taken from reference TRBV19 and TRBJ1-5, reads DGGITQSPKYLFRKEGQNVTLSCEQNLNHDAMYWYRQDPGQGLRLIYYSQIVNDFQKGDIAEGYSVSREKKESFPLTVTSAQKNPTAFYLCASSIPANQPQHFGDGTRLSIL.

The sample holds a few counts of this clonotype. CDR3: CASSLTGGATNEKLFF. The CDR3 DNA reads TGTGCCAGCAGCTTAACGGGAGGGGCAACTAATGAAAAACTGTTTTTT. This sequence joins TRBV7-8 and TRBJ1-4; maybe TRBD1 (5 bases). Trimming pared 2 bases from V and 0 bases from J, leaving 10 bases between. Germline CDR1 is SGHVS and CDR2 is FQNEAQ. The CDR3 length is 16 residues.

This clonotype showed up many times. The chain joins TRBV2 to TRBJ2-3, with 11 bases matching TRBD2. The CDR3 contains 12 residues. The V gene's germline CDR1 is SNHLY and CDR2 FYNNEI. V was pared by 4 bases and J by 9 bases, with 0 bases of the junction left unmatched. The DNA for the CDR3 is TGTGCCAGCAGTGGACTAGCGGGGACGCAGTATTTT. As protein: CASSGLAGTQYF.